This T cell receptor beta chain came from a study of response to subunit inactivated influenza vaccine. Study-wide results and caveats: Only a handful of new T cells, the authors suggested, are recruited with each seasonal influenza vaccination.

V lost 2 bases to trimming and J lost 2 bases, with 14 bases between them. CDR1 is SEHNR and CDR2 is FQNEAQ in the germline V gene (reference sequence). The CDR3 is made up of 16 amino acids. TCRdb called the RT-PCR reads again in MiXCR, with one record for every CDR3 protein. There are some 520,000 distinct CDR3 sequences in the sample; more than 15% occur only once, and roughly 3.1% lies in the top ten. This clonotype has only a few counts. The antigen remains unidentified. This rearrangement joins TRBV7-9 to TRBJ2-3, with D uncertain. The sequence was obtained from a man between 45 and 75 years old who received an inactivated influenza vaccine. The sample in question was CD4+ T cells sorted from PBMCs, obtained around 25 months after vaccination. The CDR3 bases are TGTGCCAGCAGCTTAATCAGACTGGCGTCCACAGATACGCAGTATTTT. Translating gives CASSLIRLASTDTQYF.